Each of the 16 T cell receptor beta chains below was sequenced from the same sample in a study of T-cell memory formation after mild COVID-19. TCRdb called the 5' RACE reads again in MiXCR, with one record for every CDR3 protein. The sample holds about 140,000 distinct CDR3 sequences, roughly a fifth seen once. The sample was PBMCs or a T cell subset sorted from them (not recorded which). The receptors were gathered from an adult woman who had mild COVID-19 (a few samples of this study predate the infection). Cell type and time point are not known.

This clonotype occurred a few times. The chain recombines TRBV11-2 with TRBJ2-2; 8 bases line up with TRBD1. The germline CDR1 and CDR2 sequences are SGHAT and FQNNGV. V shed 5 bases and J 3 bases; nucleotides not matched to a gene: 8. The CDR3 has 16 amino acids. CDR3 DNA sequence: TGTGCCAGCAGCCCAAGAACAGGGGGAGACACCGGGGAGCTGTTTTTT. Protein product: CASSPRTGGDTGELFF.

The chain employs TRBV20-1 and TRBJ2-2; no clear D. V lost 4 bases and J lost 0, with 6 bases in between. CDR3 length: 13 amino acids. The germline V gene encodes CDR1 DFQATT and CDR2 SNEGSKA (reference sequence). The chain's CDR3 is CSAMGTNTGELFF. The CDR3 DNA sequence: TGCAGTGCTATGGGGACGAACACCGGGGAGCTGTTTTTT.

This clonotype was seen only a few times. The chain is built from TRBV15 and TRBJ1-3, with 7 bases aligning to TRBD1. Germline loops: CDR1 LNHNV, CDR2 YYDKDF (reference sequence). The CDR3 is 19 amino acids. Germline trimming cut 0 bases from V and 0 bases from J; bases unmatched to any gene: 11. CDR3 sequence (DNA): TGTGCCACCAGCAGAGATCGTGTAGGGGGCTCCGCCTCTGGAAACACCATATATTTT. Translating gives CATSRDRVGGSASGNTIYF. Full variable domain (outside the CDR3, taken from reference TRBV15 and TRBJ1-3): DAMVIQNPRYQVTQFGKPVTLSCSQTLNHNVMYWYQQKSSQAPKLLFHYYDKDFNNEADTPDNFQSRRPNTSFCFLDIRSPGLGDTAMYLCATSRDRVGGSASGNTIYFGEGSWLTVV.

This clonotype was detected a few times. The V and J genes are TRBV5-1 and TRBJ2-5; 7 nucleotides agree with TRBD2. The germline CDR1 and CDR2 sequences are SGHRS and YFSETQ. This CDR3 spans 17 amino acids. V shed 1 base and J 4 bases; nucleotides not matched to a gene: 13. CDR3 protein: CASSLFGGGVQSETQYF. CDR3 DNA: TGCGCCAGCAGCTTGTTCGGCGGGGGTGTACAATCAGAGACCCAGTACTTC.

This clonotype was observed a few times. The gene calls are TRBV20-1 and TRBJ2-7; 8 nucleotides line up with TRBD2. J gave up 4 bases and V 1 base, and 12 bases lay outside the gene matches. The CDR3 covers 16 residues. Germline V gene sequence: CDR1 DFQATT, CDR2 SNEGSKA (reference sequence). The CDR3 region has the DNA TGCAGTGCTAGAGGAGCGGGGGCCCAACGACAATACGAGCAGTACTTC. It encodes CSARGAGAQRQYEQYF.

This chain joins TRBV18 and TRBJ1-1; possibly TRBD1 for D (6 bases). CDR1 is KGHSH and CDR2 is LQKENI in the germline V gene. CDR3 length: 16 residues. The V end lost 3 bases, the J end lost 4 bases, and 18 bases lay between the germline ends. This chain's CDR3 is CASSPNDPGGGTEAFF. The CDR3 nucleotides are TGTGCCAGCTCACCGAACGACCCGGGAGGGGGCACTGAAGCTTTCTTT.

J is TRBJ2-3 and V is TRBV24-1; D remains ambiguous. Germline-derived CDR1 and CDR2 are KGHDR and SFDVKD. The CDR3 has 14 residues. V was cut by 3 bases and J by 2 bases, with 8 bases left in between. This chain's CDR3 is CATSDQEATDTQYF. As DNA, the CDR3 is TGTGCCACCAGTGATCAAGAGGCCACAGATACGCAGTATTTT.

This clonotype is labeled medium-sized (0.01 to 0.1%). The J gene is TRBJ2-7, the V gene TRBV4-3, with a tentative D call TRBD2 (6 bases). This CDR3 is 16 amino acids long. The ends were cut back, 5 bases at V and 0 bases at J, with 17 bases in the middle. Per germline, CDR1 LGHNA and CDR2 YSLEER. The CDR3: CASSVWGGAGSYEQYF. The CDR3 nucleotides read TGCGCCAGCAGCGTATGGGGCGGGGCCGGCTCCTACGAGCAGTACTTC.

The chain links TRBV4-2 to TRBJ2-6; D remains ambiguous. CDR1 and CDR2 (germline): LGHNA, YNFKEQ. The CDR3 extends over 17 amino acids. Trimming removed 4 bases at V and 0 bases at J, with 13 bases between. The CDR3 region has the DNA TGTGCCAGCAGCCCGGCACAGACCTACTCTGGGGCCAACGTCCTGACTTTC. Amino acid sequence: CASSPAQTYSGANVLTF.

The chain recombines TRBV7-2 with TRBJ2-3; TRBD2 is a possible D gene (6 bases). Germline CDR1 is SGHTA and CDR2 is FQGNSA. The CDR3 sequence is 17 residues long. Deletions cut 1 base from V and 0 bases from J, with 14 bases between. The CDR3 DNA follows: TGTGCCAGCAGCTTAGAGTGGTCTAGCGCGAGCACAGATACGCAGTATTTT. Its translation: CASSLEWSSASTDTQYF.

This clonotype has more than one count but fewer than ten. The chain employs TRBV24-1 and TRBJ1-4; tentatively, D is TRBD1 (5 bases). Germline values: CDR1 KGHDR, CDR2 SFDVKD. This CDR3 comprises 14 residues. Trimming left V 9 bases short and J 3 bases short, with 13 bases between. The CDR3 sequence: CATSEGSANEKLFF. The CDR3 region has the DNA TGTGCCACCTCGGAGGGGTCAGCTAATGAAAAACTGTTTTTT.

Only a few counts were recorded for this clonotype. This chain joins TRBV12-3 or TRBV12-4 and TRBJ2-3; D is perhaps TRBD2 (6 bases). Deletions cut 5 bases from V and 6 bases from J, with 21 bases between. The CDR3 has 16 residues. The CDR3 sequence: CASSAPGTGVEDTQYF. In nucleotides, the CDR3 is TGTGCCAGCAGTGCCCCCGGGACTGGTGTGGAGGATACGCAGTATTTT.

The rearrangement joins TRBV18 to TRBJ2-7; TRBD1 matches at 7 bases. Looked up from germline, CDR1 is KGHSH and CDR2 is LQKENI. The length of the CDR3 is 14 residues. Germline trimming cut 1 base from V and 1 base from J; bases unmatched to any gene: 1. CDR3 sequence reads: CASSPQGASYEQYF. The CDR3 DNA is TGTGCCAGCTCACCACAGGGGGCTTCCTACGAGCAGTACTTC.

This clonotype was counted a few times. The chain links TRBV7-2 to TRBJ1-5; 8 bases are a match to TRBD1. J was trimmed by 4 bases and V by 5 bases; bases with no gene match: 22. Germline assignment: CDR1 SGHTA and CDR2 FQGNSA. The CDR3 covers 20 residues. The CDR3 DNA reads as TGTGCCAGCAGCCAAGCGCTTCCGGGACAGGCCCTTTTACGAAATCAGCCCCAGCATTTT. Translation gives CASSQALPGQALLRNQPQHF.

This clonotype was picked up many times. The chain recombines TRBV7-8 with TRBJ2-7; 7 nucleotides align to TRBD2. J lost 1 base, V lost 1 base, and 4 bases had no gene match. The V gene's germline CDR1 is SGHVS and CDR2 FQNEAQ. The CDR3 sequence is 15 residues long. The CDR3 region is CASSLGDGGSYEQYF. The CDR3 DNA follows: TGTGCCAGCAGCTTAGGGGACGGGGGGTCCTACGAGCAGTACTTC. Together with reference TRBV7-8 and TRBJ2-7, the CDR3 gives the full variable domain: GAGVSQSPRYKVAKRGQDVALRCDPISGHVSLFWYQQALGQGPEFLTYFQNEAQLDKSGLPSDRFFAERPEGSVSTLKIQRTQQEDSAVYLCASSLGDGGSYEQYFGPGTRLTVT.

V gene TRBV5-1 combines with J gene TRBJ2-7, with D perhaps given as TRBD1 or TRBD2 (5 bases each). CDR1 is SGHRS, CDR2 YFSETQ, per germline. There are 15 residues in the CDR3. Between the trimmed V and J ends, which lost 0 bases and 2 bases, there was a span of 12 bases. The CDR3, as DNA: TGCGCCAGCAGCTTGGCCTGGGACGGTCCCTACGAGCAGTACTTC. Encoded protein: CASSLAWDGPYEQYF.